These 32 T cell receptor beta chains were all obtained from the same sample, sequenced in a study of blood T cell repertoires in COVID-19. Some clones are missing from TCRdb's copy, which holds only in-frame ones; the method was immunoSEQ multiplex PCR. The top ten clones hold approximately 30% of a sample with 150,000 or so clones, around 85% of them seen once. The sequencing sample was made of peripheral blood. These receptors all stem from a woman in her fifties or sixties with acute or convalescent COVID-19.

This clone was seen a handful of times. This chain uses TRBV7-9 with TRBJ1-1, with D possibly being TRBD1 (5 bases). The CDR3 has 17 residues. With 5 bases removed from V and 3 bases from J, the gap between germline ends came to 22 bases. From germline, CDR1 is SEHNR and CDR2 FQNEAQ (reference sequence). CDR3 sequence reads: CASSDIRGLGVYTEAFF. The CDR3 DNA reads TGTGCCAGCAGCGATATTCGGGGGTTGGGGGTTTACACTGAAGCTTTCTTT.

This clone was recorded at least ten times. The V gene is TRBV2, the J gene TRBJ2-5; 7 bases match TRBD2. CDR1 and CDR2 from the germline V gene are SNHLY and FYNNEI. V gave up 7 bases and J gave up 6 bases; unmatched junction bases: 11. The CDR3 runs 14 residues. The DNA for the CDR3 is TGTGCCAGCAACCGGGCTAGCGGTTTAAAGACCCAGTACTTC. Translating it yields CASNRASGLKTQYF.

The genes are TRBV6-4 and TRBJ1-6; 9 bases map to TRBD1. This CDR3 contains 13 residues. The V segment lost 6 bases and the J segment 9 bases; nucleotides outside the gene matches: 3. Germline V gene sequence: CDR1 MRHNA, CDR2 SNTAGT. The CDR3 coding sequence is TGTGCCAGCAGGGGACAGGGAGGTTCACCCCTCCACTTT. Protein product: CASRGQGGSPLHF.

About this clone: The sample has other DNA sequences that encode this CDR3 too. The chain joins TRBV2 to TRBJ1-2; the D gene is possibly TRBD1 (5 bases). V was pared by 10 bases and J by 0 bases, with 15 bases between. The CDR3 sequence is 14 residues long. Germline lookup yields CDR1 SNHLY and CDR2 FYNNEI. The CDR3 sequence is CAIYGAGANYGYTF. CDR3 DNA: TGTGCCATCTACGGGGCGGGGGCTAACTATGGCTACACCTTC. The variable domain in full, with the rest retrieved from reference TRBV2 and TRBJ1-2, is EPEVTQTPSHQVTQMGQEVILRCVPISNHLYFYWYRQILGQKVEFLVSFYNNEISEKSEIFDDQFSVERPDGSNFTLKIRSTKLEDSAMYFCAIYGAGANYGYTFGSGTRLTVV.

The genes are TRBV7-3 and TRBJ2-3; 7 nucleotides line up with TRBD1. The length of the CDR3 is 17 residues. The trim removed 5 bases at V and 2 bases at J, leaving 13 bases unmatched. Germline-derived CDR1 and CDR2 are SGHTA and FQGTGA. CDR3 sequence (DNA): TGTGCCAGCAGCAAGAGGACAGGCCGAGGCTTCACAGATACGCAGTATTTT. Protein product: CASSKRTGRGFTDTQYF.

The chain carries TRBV7-9 and TRBJ1-6; no reliable D call. The CDR3 loop spans 13 amino acids. Germline V CDR1 and CDR2: SEHNR, FQNEAQ (reference sequence). Trimming pared 5 bases from V and 7 bases from J, leaving 9 bases between. This CDR3 reads CASSPPANSPLHF. The DNA for the CDR3 is TGTGCCAGCAGCCCCCCTGCGAATTCACCCCTCCACTTT.

This chain joins TRBV5-1 and TRBJ2-2; TRBD2 aligns across 10 bases. The CDR3 spans 15 residues. Germline V lookup: CDR1 SGHRS, CDR2 YFSETQ. With V trimmed by 6 bases and J by 7 bases, 9 bases remained unmatched. The CDR3 reads CASKGLAGEVGELFF. The CDR3 DNA follows: TGCGCCAGCAAGGGTCTAGCGGGGGAAGTCGGGGAGCTGTTTTTT.

The chain joins TRBV6-5 to TRBJ1-1; 10 bases are shared with TRBD1. From germline, CDR1 is MNHEY and CDR2 SVGAGI. The CDR3 length is 14 residues. After removal of 5 bases from V and 6 bases from J, the junction contained 6 bases not matched to a gene. CDR3 region: CASSTTGGVAEAFF. CDR3 nucleotide sequence: TGTGCCAGCAGTACGACAGGGGGCGTCGCTGAAGCTTTCTTT.

The chain links TRBV19 to TRBJ1-4; D unclear. Trimming took 5 bases from V and 8 from J, leaving 18 bases between them. Germline V lookup: CDR1 LNHDA, CDR2 SQIVND (reference sequence). This CDR3 is 15 amino acids long. CDR3 sequence (DNA): TGTGCCAGTAGTCCTAGAAGGGCACGGGAAGAAAAACTGTTTTTT. It codes for CASSPRRAREEKLFF.

This rearrangement joins TRBV6-5 to TRBJ1-5; D is possibly TRBD1 (5 bases). Deletions cut 8 bases from V and 5 bases from J, with 19 bases between. The CDR3 covers 15 residues. From germline, CDR1 is MNHEY and CDR2 SVGAGI. CDR3 in amino acids: CASSPWGVGDQPQHF. The CDR3, as DNA: TGTGCCAGCTCCCCCTGGGGGGTGGGGGATCAGCCCCAGCATTTT.

The chain has TRBV2 and TRBJ2-1, with 9 bases identical to TRBD1. CDR1 and CDR2 from the germline V gene are SNHLY and FYNNEI. This CDR3 is 13 amino acids long. With V trimmed by 6 bases and J by 7 bases, 4 bases remained unmatched. The CDR3 spells CASRRTGVNEQFF. For the CDR3, the DNA is TGTGCCAGCAGAAGGACAGGGGTGAATGAGCAGTTCTTC.

This clone was observed once. The chain combines TRBV4-1 with TRBJ1-2; D is unresolved. The CDR3 loop spans 15 amino acids. V dropped 1 base and J dropped 1 base, with 10 bases sitting between them. CDR1 and CDR2 from the germline V gene are MGHRA and YSYEKL. The CDR3 nucleotides are TGCGCCAGCAGCCAAGGGCCCGAATTTAACTATGGCTACACCTTC. Amino acids: CASSQGPEFNYGYTF.

The chain combines TRBV15 with TRBJ1-2, with unresolved D. The CDR3 has 14 residues. The V and J ends lost 0 bases and 0 bases respectively, with 5 bases between them. Per the germline V gene, CDR1 is LNHNV and CDR2 is YYDKDF (reference sequence). This CDR3 reads CATSRDNSNYGYTF. CDR3 coding DNA: TGTGCCACCAGCAGAGATAATTCTAACTATGGCTACACCTTC.

The rearrangement links TRBV24-1 to TRBJ2-3; 9 nucleotides line up with TRBD2. The germline V gene encodes CDR1 KGHDR and CDR2 SFDVKD. The trim removed 7 bases at V and 1 base at J, leaving 8 bases unmatched. This CDR3 has 16 amino acids. CDR3 bases: TGTGCCACCAGCCCGGCTAGCGGGGCTGGCACAGATACGCAGTATTTT. Translating gives CATSPASGAGTDTQYF.

The J gene is TRBJ2-1, the V gene TRBV10-1; TRBD1 matches at 9 bases. The CDR3 totals 15 residues. Per germline, CDR1 WNHNN and CDR2 SYGVQD (reference sequence). With V trimmed by 4 bases and J by 7 bases, 8 bases remained unmatched. Here the CDR3 reads CASSAPGQGRNEQFF. The CDR3 DNA is TGCGCCAGCAGTGCCCCGGGACAGGGAAGGAATGAGCAGTTCTTC.

This clone was counted once. The chain recombines TRBV3-1 (or the pseudogene TRBV3-2) with TRBJ1-6, with 9 bases lining up with TRBD1. J lost 11 bases, V lost 1 base, and 6 bases had no gene match. Germline V gene data show CDR1 as LGHDT and CDR2 as YNNKEL (reference sequence). This CDR3 contains 15 residues. CDR3 loop: CASSQGPGQGPPLHF. The CDR3 nucleotides are TGTGCCAGCAGCCAAGGCCCGGGACAGGGTCCACCCCTCCACTTT.

This chain links TRBV5-1 with TRBJ2-3; TRBD2 agrees at 8 bases. The V and J ends lost 6 bases and 1 base, in that order; junction bases with no gene match: 10. The CDR3 extends over 16 amino acids. The V gene's germline CDR1 is SGHRS and CDR2 YFSETQ. The CDR3 loop is CASTLLFSGGTDTQYF. In DNA form, the CDR3 reads TGCGCCAGCACCCTTCTTTTTAGCGGGGGCACAGATACGCAGTATTTT.

The rearrangement joins TRBV7-2 to TRBJ1-6, with D hard to call. This CDR3 region has 12 residues. Trimming removed 6 bases from V and 7 bases from J, with 7 bases in between. Germline V gives CDR1 SGHTA, CDR2 FQGNSA. The CDR3 sequence: CASSLLNSPLHF. In DNA form, the CDR3 reads TGTGCCAGCAGTCTATTGAATTCACCCCTCCACTTT.

The chain is built from TRBV30 and TRBJ1-1, with D perhaps TRBD1 (5 bases). V was shortened by 0 bases and J by 1 base, with 12 bases between the two germline ends. Germline values: CDR1 GTSNPN, CDR2 SVGIG (reference sequence). The CDR3 covers 15 residues. The CDR3 reads CAWSVFRQGNTEAFF. In nucleotides, the CDR3 is TGTGCCTGGAGTGTATTTAGGCAGGGGAACACTGAAGCTTTCTTT.

This chain connects TRBV5-1 to TRBJ2-1; 10 bases match TRBD2. With 1 base clipped from V and 14 bases from J, the junction kept 6 bases outside the gene matches. CDR1 SGHRS and CDR2 YFSETQ come from the germline V gene. This CDR3 contains 13 residues. CDR3: CASSLSGGALEFF. The CDR3 nucleotides read TGCGCCAGCAGCTTGAGCGGGGGGGCTTTAGAGTTCTTC.

The rearrangement links TRBV12-5 to TRBJ1-4; possibly TRBD1 for D (5 bases). V lost 8 bases and J lost 8, with 18 bases in between. The germline V gene has CDR1 LGHNT and CDR2 FRNRAP. CDR3 length: 14 amino acids. In DNA, the CDR3 is TGTGCTAGTTCCATTTACAGGAACTCCGAAAAACTGTTTTTT. It specifies CASSIYRNSEKLFF.

This clone has ten or more counts. This chain links TRBV4-2 with TRBJ1-2, with 10 bases matching TRBD1. This CDR3 is built from 18 residues. Germline V gives CDR1 LGHNA, CDR2 YNFKEQ. V lost 2 bases, J lost 1 base, and 10 bases stayed unmatched. CDR3 bases: TGTGCCAGCAGCCAAACCCGGGACAGGGGACATATTAACTATGGCTACACCTTC. Amino acids: CASSQTRDRGHINYGYTF.

The chain has TRBV18 and TRBJ2-1, with D maybe TRBD1 (5 bases). The CDR3 has 15 residues. Trimming stripped 3 bases from V and 10 bases from J, with 19 bases between. Germline V CDR1 and CDR2: KGHSH, LQKENI. The CDR3 nucleotides are TGTGCCAGCTCACCCCCAGGGTCGGGTATGCGGGAGCAGTTCTTC. Residues: CASSPPGSGMREQFF.

This chain joins TRBV2 and TRBJ2-1; D gene uncertain. The length of the CDR3 is 15 residues. V shed 3 bases and J shed 0 bases, with 9 bases lying between them. Germline CDR1 is SNHLY and CDR2 is FYNNEI. CDR3 in DNA: TGTGCCAGCAGTGAGAGCCGGAGCTCCTACAATGAGCAGTTCTTC. The encoded protein is CASSESRSSYNEQFF.

The chain recombines TRBV3-1 (or the pseudogene TRBV3-2) with TRBJ2-2; 7 nucleotides align to TRBD1. Per germline, CDR1 LGHDT and CDR2 YNNKEL (reference sequence). The CDR3 is 17 residues long. The V segment lost 2 bases and the J segment 3 bases; nucleotides outside the gene matches: 9. CDR3: CASSQIPGTGDTGELFF. The CDR3 nucleotides are TGTGCCAGCAGCCAAATTCCCGGAACAGGGGACACCGGGGAGCTGTTTTTT.

This chain links TRBV5-1 with TRBJ2-7; 14 bases agree with TRBD2. In germline, CDR1 is SGHRS, CDR2 YFSETQ. Trimming took 4 bases from V and 3 from J; bases not matched to a gene: 12. The CDR3 extends over 18 amino acids. DNA for the CDR3: TGCGCCAGCAGCCGGGCCCCCGGGACTAGCGGGGGAGTCTACGAGCAGTACTTC. This encodes CASSRAPGTSGGVYEQYF.

J is TRBJ1-2 and V is TRBV5-1; 9 nucleotides agree with TRBD1. V gave up 4 bases and J gave up 1 base; unmatched junction bases: 5. This CDR3 comprises 15 residues. Germline V gives CDR1 SGHRS, CDR2 YFSETQ. CDR3 loop: CASSGSTGGNYGYTF. The CDR3 DNA reads TGCGCCAGCAGCGGGTCGACAGGGGGTAACTATGGCTACACCTTC.

This clone was found once. Here the CDR3 DNA reads TGCAGCGTCGGACTAGCGGGTTACAATGAGCAGTTCTTC. This sequence encodes CSVGLAGYNEQFF. The chain recombines TRBV29-1 with TRBJ2-1, with 11 positions matching TRBD2. The CDR3 consists of 13 residues. Germline trimming cut 6 bases from V and 4 bases from J; bases unmatched to any gene: 2. CDR1 is SQVTM, CDR2 ANQGSEA, per germline.

V is TRBV7-9 and J is TRBJ2-7; the D gene is possibly TRBD2 (7 bases). Germline values: CDR1 SEHNR, CDR2 FQNEAQ (reference sequence). The CDR3 contains 15 residues. V was shortened by 4 bases and J by 12 bases, with 25 bases between the two germline ends. This CDR3 reads CASSSQDEGGGPPYV. The CDR3 DNA reads TGTGCCAGCAGCTCTCAGGACGAAGGGGGGGGCCCCCCGTACGTC.

The V call is TRBV7-9, the J call TRBJ2-5; tentative D call: TRBD2 (6 bases). The length of the CDR3 is 15 residues. V was trimmed by 5 bases and J by 2 bases, leaving 15 bases between them. Germline V gene data show CDR1 as SEHNR and CDR2 as FQNEAQ (reference sequence). The DNA of the CDR3 is TGTGCCAGCAGCCGAACCGGGACTTCTCAAGAGACCCAGTACTTC. It encodes CASSRTGTSQETQYF.

The chain links TRBV27 to TRBJ1-5; 12 bases match TRBD1. J was trimmed by 6 bases and V by 2 bases; bases with no gene match: 5. The CDR3 consists of 16 residues. Germline CDR1 reads MNHEY; CDR2 reads SMNVEV (reference sequence). CDR3 nucleotides: TGTGCCAGCAGTTTAAGGGGACAGGGGGCAGGTCAGCCCCAGCATTTT. Its protein product is CASSLRGQGAGQPQHF.

This chain joins TRBV7-3 and TRBJ2-2; 7 bases map to TRBD2. The CDR3 consists of 14 residues. The trim removed 3 bases at V and 6 bases at J, leaving 4 bases unmatched. Per the germline V gene, CDR1 is SGHTA and CDR2 is FQGTGA. This chain's CDR3 is CASSLAGRAGELFF. CDR3 DNA: TGTGCCAGCAGCTTGGCAGGGAGGGCCGGGGAGCTGTTTTTT.